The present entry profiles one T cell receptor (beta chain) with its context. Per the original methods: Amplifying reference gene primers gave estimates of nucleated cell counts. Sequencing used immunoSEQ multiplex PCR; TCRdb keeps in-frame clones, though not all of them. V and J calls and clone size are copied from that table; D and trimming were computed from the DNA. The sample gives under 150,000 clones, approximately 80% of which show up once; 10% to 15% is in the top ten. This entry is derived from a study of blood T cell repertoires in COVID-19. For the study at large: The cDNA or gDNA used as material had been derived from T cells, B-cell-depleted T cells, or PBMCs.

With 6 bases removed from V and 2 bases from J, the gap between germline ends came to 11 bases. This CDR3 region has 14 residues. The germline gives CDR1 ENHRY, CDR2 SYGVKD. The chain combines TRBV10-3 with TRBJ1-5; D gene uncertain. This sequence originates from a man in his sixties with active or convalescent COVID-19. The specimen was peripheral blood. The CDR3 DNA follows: TGTGCCATCAGGGCCGATAAAGGCAATCAGCCCCAGCATTTT. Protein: CAIRADKGNQPQHF.